The rows below give T cell receptor beta chains drawn from one sample of a study of CD4 and CD8 cells across lung adenocarcinoma regions. TCRdb passed the PCR reads through MiXCR, listing each CDR3 protein once. The table records about 10,000 distinct CDR3 sequences, under 50% of them present only once. The sample taken for sequencing was CD8+ T cells from the margin of a lung tumor. These receptors came from a male donor with lung adenocarcinoma. The CD4 and CD8 labels of this study may be unreliable. Both conserved end residues are part of each CDR3. The D gene is left open where the match is weak. Rows give clone size only sometimes, using once, few, many, or a class for an expanded clone.

TRBD2,TRBV10-2,TRBJ2-1,few,CASTGGLAGAGSSYNEQFF,TGCGCCAGCACTGGCGGGCTAGCGGGAGCGGGGAGCTCCTACAATGAGCAGTTCTTC
-,TRBV6-2/TRBV6-3,TRBJ2-5,-,CASSYSIGGSAKGETQYF,TGTGCCAGCAGTTATTCTATTGGGGGTAGCGCCAAGGGGGAGACCCAGTACTTC
TRBD1,TRBV12-3/TRBV12-4,TRBJ2-5,-,CASSQGAVDETQYF,TGTGCCAGCAGCCAGGGGGCGGTCGATGAGACCCAGTACTTC
TRBD2,TRBV11-1,TRBJ2-1,-,CASREGTNPYNELFF,TGTGCCAGCAGGGAGGGGACTAACCCTTACAATGAGCTGTTTTTC
-,TRBV12-3/TRBV12-4,TRBJ2-1,many,CASSSAMGSSYNEQFF,TGTGCCAGCAGTTCGGCGATGGGTAGCTCCTACAATGAGCAGTTCTTC
TRBD1,TRBV27,TRBJ1-2,few,CASSLEQGAGNGYTF,TGTGCCAGCAGCTTGGAGCAGGGGGCGGGGAATGGCTACACCTTC
TRBD1,TRBV27,TRBJ2-3,few,CASSPPGTGGRDTQYF,TGTGCCAGCAGTCCACCGGGGACAGGGGGCCGAGATACGCAGTATTTT
TRBD2,TRBV6-5,TRBJ2-2,medium-sized,CASSYSGGGTGELFF,TGTGCCAGCAGTTACTCGGGGGGAGGGACCGGGGAGCTGTTTTTT
-,TRBV6-5,TRBJ2-3,medium-sized,CASSYSRVSTDTQYF,TGTGCCAGCAGTTACTCGCGGGTCAGCACAGATACGCAGTATTTT
-,TRBV6-1,TRBJ2-1,-,CARGIETRGKDTQFF,TGTGCCAGGGGCATAGAGACTAGGGGCAAAGATACGCAGTTTTTT
TRBD1,TRBV6-1,TRBJ2-1,once,CASRDDRGRRDEQFF,TGTGCCAGCAGAGACGACAGGGGGAGAAGAGATGAGCAGTTTTTC
TRBD1,TRBV11-1,TRBJ2-5,medium-sized,CASSLGQGWETQYF,TGTGCCAGCAGCTTAGGACAGGGGTGGGAGACCCAGTACTTC
TRBD2,TRBV6-1,TRBJ2-3,many,CASSVLSGAPYTQYF,TGTGCCAGCAGTGTCCTAAGCGGGGCCCCATATACGCAGTATTTT
-,TRBV11-2,TRBJ2-6,once,CASSLGDLLGAKTLTF,TGTGCCAGCAGCTTAGGGGACTTACTGGGGGCAAAGACCCTGACTTTC
TRBD1,TRBV6-1,TRBJ2-3,-,CASKRGPETGEQYF,TGTGCCAGCAAGAGGGGGCCGGAGACCGGGGAGCAGTATTTT
-,TRBV10-3,TRBJ2-3,once,CAIRHKGLGGGAEDTQYF,TGTGCCATCAGACACAAGGGGCTAGGGGGGGGGGCTGAAGATACGCAGTACTTT
-,TRBV5-1,TRBJ2-3,-,CASSLGDWTYTDTQYF,TGCGCCAGCAGCTTGGGGGACTGGACCTACACAGATACGCAGTATTTT
-,TRBV7-8,TRBJ2-2,-,CASSLAEGQNTGELFF,TGTGCCAGCAGCTTAGCTGAGGGTCAGAACACCGGGGAGCTGTTTTTT
TRBD2,TRBV6-5,TRBJ2-7,-,CASSYRNRLAGLDEQYF,TGTGCCAGCAGTTACCGTAATCGACTAGCGGGATTGGATGAGCAGTACTTC
-,TRBV6-5,TRBJ2-5,-,CASSLVGREQETQYF,TGTGCCAGCAGTCTAGTCGGGCGTGAACAAGAGACCCAGTACTTC
-,TRBV10-3,TRBJ2-5,medium-sized,CAISGPGVETQYF,TGTGCCATCAGTGGGCCGGGCGTAGAGACCCAGTACTTC
-,TRBV6-5,TRBJ2-3,-,CASSYSFTASSTDTQYF,TGTGCCAGCAGTTACTCGTTCACAGCCAGTAGCACAGATACGCAGTATTTT
-,TRBV27,TRBJ2-7,-,CASLSARDTQYF,TGTGCCAGTCTGAGCGCCAGGGACACGCAGTACTTC
TRBD1,TRBV12-3/TRBV12-4,TRBJ1-2,-,CASSLRTGRGYTF,TGTGCCAGCAGTTTAAGGACAGGGCGAGGCTACACCTTC
TRBD2,TRBV27,TRBJ2-1,large,CATLGEGRSEQFF,TGTGCCACACTCGGGGAGGGCCGTAGTGAGCAGTTCTTC
-,TRBV6-1,TRBJ2-3,-,CASSTQAGSRPGEQYF,TGTGCCAGCAGTACCCAAGCTGGGTCGCGTCCAGGGGAGCAGTATTTT
-,TRBV9,TRBJ1-2,-,CASSVLGRDGYTF,TGTGCCAGCAGCGTGCTCGGCAGGGATGGCTACACCTTC
TRBD1,TRBV6-5,TRBJ2-5,-,CASSSWTGVNNEQYF,TGTGCCAGCAGTTCCTGGACAGGAGTTAACAATGAGCAGTACTTC
TRBD1,TRBV6-5,TRBJ1-2,few,CASSFQGVSYGYTF,TGTGCCAGCAGTTTTCAGGGGGTCAGCTATGGCTACACCTTC
TRBD2,TRBV12-3/TRBV12-4,TRBJ2-1,-,CARSFETSGFSDAQFF,TGTGCCAGGAGTTTTGAAACTAGCGGGTTCTCCGATGCGCAGTTTTTC
-,TRBV11-2,TRBJ1-1,-,CASSSRGQTNTEAFF,TGTGCCAGCAGCTCTCGAGGCCAAACGAACACTGAAGCTTTCTTT
-,TRBV7-9,TRBJ1-4,-,CASRGTNEKLFF,TGTGCCAGCCGGGGGACTAATGAAAAACTGTTTTTT
-,TRBV7-2,TRBJ2-5,-,CASSFQGTSRAETQYF,TGTGCCAGCAGCTTCCAGGGCACTAGTCGGGCGGAGACCCAGTACTTC
-,TRBV27,TRBJ2-7,medium-sized,CASSLGTPYEQYF,TGTGCCAGCAGTTTAGGGACCCCCTACGAGCAGTACTTC
-,TRBV6-2/TRBV6-3,TRBJ1-2,few,CASTLPGPYGYTF,TGTGCCAGCACCCTTCCGGGACCTTATGGCTACACCTTC
TRBD1,TRBV5-1,TRBJ2-1,few,CASSWGQGGDEQFF,TGCGCCAGCAGCTGGGGACAGGGGGGGGATGAGCAGTTCTTC
TRBD1,TRBV27,TRBJ2-7,medium-sized,CASRGTGGGEQYF,TGTGCCAGCAGGGGGACAGGGGGCGGCGAGCAGTACTTC
-,TRBV6-1,TRBJ2-1,-,CASSSSRAGQFF,TGTGCCAGCAGCTCTTCCCGGGCGGGGCAGTTCTTC
TRBD2,TRBV7-6,TRBJ2-3,-,CASSLGVGGGSRDTQYF,TGTGCCAGCAGCTTGGGGGTGGGGGGGGGTAGCCGGGATACCCAGTATTTT
-,TRBV6-5,TRBJ2-3,-,CASSFQGGGGRDQVTQYF,TGTGCCAGCAGTTTTCAGGGGGGCGGGGGCCGTGACCAAGTTACGCAGTATTTT
-,TRBV6-2/TRBV6-3,TRBJ2-7,-,CASSRTAFYEQYF,TGTGCCAGCTCCCGGACAGCGTTCTACGAGCAGTACTTC
-,TRBV9,TRBJ1-5,few,CASSVGQFNQPQHF,TGTGCCAGCAGCGTTGGCCAATTTAATCAGCCCCAGCATTTT
-,TRBV3-1,TRBJ1-1,-,CASSQEGSAFF,TGTGCCAGCAGCCAAGAGGGTAGTGCTTTCTTT
-,TRBV27,TRBJ1-2,-,CASSTSWGDYGYTF,TGTGCCAGCAGTACGTCTTGGGGAGATTATGGCTACACCTTC
-,TRBV7-9,TRBJ2-4,-,CASSMEVIQYF,TGTGCCAGCAGCATGGAGGTCATTCAGTACTTC
TRBD2,TRBV27,TRBJ2-1,-,CASNWERGRGNEQFF,TGTGCCAGCAATTGGGAGCGGGGGCGGGGCAATGAGCAGTTCTTC
-,TRBV25-1,TRBJ2-1,-,CASSDLNTPGGADGANVLSF,TGTGCCAGCAGTGACCTTAATACACCGGGGGGCGCTGATGGGGCCAACGTGCTGTCTTTC
-,TRBV9,TRBJ2-3,-,CASGPNSGSPQYF,TGTGCCAGCGGACCGAATTCAGGTAGCCCGCAGTATTTT
TRBD2,TRBV4-2,TRBJ2-3,few,CASSQDRGGSSGGYTQYF,TGTGCCAGCAGCCAAGATCGAGGAGGTAGCAGCGGGGGGTATACGCAGTATTTT
-,TRBV28,TRBJ2-1,-,CASSPPTYNEQFF,TGTGCCAGCAGTCCCCCGACCTACAATGAGCAGTTCTTC
TRBD1,TRBV10-1,TRBJ2-5,medium-sized,CASKGQGETQYF,TGCGCCAGCAAGGGACAGGGGGAGACCCAGTACTTC
TRBD1,TRBV6-1,TRBJ1-1,few,CASSNGQDRTEAFF,TGTGCCAGCAGTAATGGACAGGACCGCACTGAAGCTTTCTTT
TRBD1,TRBV6-5,TRBJ1-2,many,CASSYSRTGGGYGYTF,TGTGCCAGCAGTTACTCTCGGACAGGGGGGGGTTATGGCTACACCTTC
TRBD2,TRBV27,TRBJ2-3,-,CASSLGDGGGGTDTQYF,TGTGCCAGCAGTTTGGGAGACGGGGGGGGGGGCACAGATACCCAGTACTTT
-,TRBV24-1,TRBJ2-6,few,CATSDPTGSGANVLTF,TGTGCCACCAGTGACCCTACAGGCTCTGGGGCCAACGTCCTGACTTTC
TRBD2,TRBV19,TRBJ2-2,few,CASKRAGGGTGELFF,TGTGCCAGTAAAAGGGCGGGAGGGGGGACCGGGGAGCTGTTTTTT
-,TRBV6-1,TRBJ2-7,-,CASSLRREQYF,TGTGCCAGCAGCCTACGACGCGAGCAGTACTTC
-,TRBV9,TRBJ2-2,-,CASSVDNTGELFF,TGTGCCAGCAGCGTTGATAACACCGGGGAGCTGTTTTTT
TRBD1,TRBV27,TRBJ2-1,few,CASSLRLTGGESNEQFF,TGTGCCAGCAGTTTACGACTAACAGGGGGCGAGTCCAATGAGCAGTTCTTC